The TCR beta chain described here comes from a study of cytomegalovirus exposure and HLA in healthy donors. This clone showed up just a few times. Use of 60 Vbeta and 13 Jbeta primers characterized the PCR. TCRdb keeps only in-frame clones here, not all; method: immunoSEQ multiplex PCR. The sample lists some 250,000 clones; approximately 80% were seen once. The CDR3 length is 12 residues. The germline V and J ends were trimmed by 3 bases and 9 bases, with 9 bases remaining between them. Germline lookup yields CDR1 LNHNV and CDR2 YYDKDF (reference sequence). This sequence joins TRBV15 and TRBJ2-1; D perhaps matches TRBD2 (6 bases). This TCR was recovered from a woman in her sixties or seventies in good health and CMV-seropositive. The specimen sequenced was PBMCs. The CDR3 protein is CATSRPGLEQFF. The CDR3 nucleotides read TGTGCCACCAGCAGGCCGGGACTTGAGCAGTTCTTC.